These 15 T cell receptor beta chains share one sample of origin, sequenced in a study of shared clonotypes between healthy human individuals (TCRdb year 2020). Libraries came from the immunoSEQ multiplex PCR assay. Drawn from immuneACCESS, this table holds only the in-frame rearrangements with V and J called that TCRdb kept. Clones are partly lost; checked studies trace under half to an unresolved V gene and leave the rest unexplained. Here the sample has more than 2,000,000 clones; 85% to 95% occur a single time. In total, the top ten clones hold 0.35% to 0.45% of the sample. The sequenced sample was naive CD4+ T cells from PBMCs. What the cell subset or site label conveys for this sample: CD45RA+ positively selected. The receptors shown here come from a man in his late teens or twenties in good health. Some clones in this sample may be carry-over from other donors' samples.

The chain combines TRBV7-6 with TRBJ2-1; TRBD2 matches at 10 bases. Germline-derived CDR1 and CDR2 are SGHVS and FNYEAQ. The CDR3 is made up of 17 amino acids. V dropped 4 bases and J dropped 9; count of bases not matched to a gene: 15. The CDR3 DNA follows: TGTGCCAGCAGCTCATCCGCGAGCGGGAGGGTGATGGTTGAGCAGTTCTTC. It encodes CASSSSASGRVMVEQFF.

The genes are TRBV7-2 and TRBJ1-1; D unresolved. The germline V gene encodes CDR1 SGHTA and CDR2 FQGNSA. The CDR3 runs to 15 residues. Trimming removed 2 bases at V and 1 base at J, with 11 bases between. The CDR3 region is CASSLLPGANTEAFF. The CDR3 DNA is TGTGCCAGCAGCTTACTTCCGGGAGCGAACACTGAAGCTTTCTTT. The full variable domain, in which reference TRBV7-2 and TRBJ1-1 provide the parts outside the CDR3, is GAGVSQSPSNKVTEKGKDVELRCDPISGHTALYWYRQSLGQGLEFLIYFQGNSAPDKSGLPSDRFSAERTGGSVSTLTIQRTQQEDSAVYLCASSLLPGANTEAFFGQGTRLTVV.

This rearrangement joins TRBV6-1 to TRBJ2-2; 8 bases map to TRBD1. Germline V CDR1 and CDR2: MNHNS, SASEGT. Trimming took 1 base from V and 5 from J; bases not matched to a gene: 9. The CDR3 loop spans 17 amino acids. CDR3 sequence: CASSEEAHRGRTGELFF. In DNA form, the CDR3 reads TGTGCCAGCAGTGAAGAGGCTCACAGGGGGAGGACCGGGGAGCTGTTTTTT.

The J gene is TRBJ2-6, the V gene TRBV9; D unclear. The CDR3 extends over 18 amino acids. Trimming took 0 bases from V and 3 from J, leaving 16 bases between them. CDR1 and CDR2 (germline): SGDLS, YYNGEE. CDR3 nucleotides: TGTGCCAGCAGCGTAGGGCTGCACACGACTTTTGGGGCCAACGTCCTGACTTTC. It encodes CASSVGLHTTFGANVLTF.

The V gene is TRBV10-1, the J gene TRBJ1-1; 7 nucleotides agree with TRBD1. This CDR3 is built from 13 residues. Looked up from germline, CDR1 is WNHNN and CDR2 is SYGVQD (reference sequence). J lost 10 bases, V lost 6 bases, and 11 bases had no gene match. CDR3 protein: CASSRDRVGVAFF. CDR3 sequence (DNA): TGCGCCAGCAGCCGCGACAGGGTGGGTGTAGCTTTCTTT.

The DNA for the CDR3 is TGTGCCAGCAGGGTAGGCACTCCCCAGGCCGAGCAGTACTTC. Translated: CASRVGTPQAEQYF. V usage is TRBV6-1 and J usage is TRBJ2-7; D unclear. The germline V and J ends were trimmed by 6 bases and 6 bases, with 18 bases remaining between them. The CDR3 spans 14 residues. Germline V gene lookup returns CDR1 MNHNS and CDR2 SASEGT.

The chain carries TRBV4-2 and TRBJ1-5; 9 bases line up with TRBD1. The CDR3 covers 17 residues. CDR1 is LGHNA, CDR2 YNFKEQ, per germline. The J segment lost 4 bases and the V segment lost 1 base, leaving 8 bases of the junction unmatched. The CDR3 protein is CASSQVLDGTGNQPQHF. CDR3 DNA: TGTGCCAGCAGCCAAGTCTTGGATGGGACAGGGAATCAGCCCCAGCATTTT.

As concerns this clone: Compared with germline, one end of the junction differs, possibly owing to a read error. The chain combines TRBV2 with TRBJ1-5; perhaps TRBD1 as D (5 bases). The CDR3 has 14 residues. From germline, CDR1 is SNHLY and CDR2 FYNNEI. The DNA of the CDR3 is TGTGCCTGCAGATGGGAGCAGGGCAGCCAGCCCCAGCATTTT. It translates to CACRWEQGSQPQHF.

CDR3 sequence reads: CASSPDARTEETQYF. In nucleotides, the CDR3 is TGTGCCAGCAGCCCAGACGCGCGGACAGAAGAGACCCAGTACTTC. The chain combines TRBV11-2 with TRBJ2-5, with D possibly TRBD1 on 6 matching bases. V lost 5 bases and J 3 bases, leaving 16 bases between the germline ends. From germline, CDR1 is SGHAT and CDR2 FQNNGV. The length of the CDR3 is 15 residues.

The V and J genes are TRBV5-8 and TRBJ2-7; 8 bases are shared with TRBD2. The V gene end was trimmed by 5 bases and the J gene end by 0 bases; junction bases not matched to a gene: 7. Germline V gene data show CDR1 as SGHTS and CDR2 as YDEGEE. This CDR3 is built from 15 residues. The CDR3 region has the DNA TGTGCCAGCAGGGTAGGCGGGAGGTACTCCTACGAGCAGTACTTC. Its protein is CASRVGGRYSYEQYF.

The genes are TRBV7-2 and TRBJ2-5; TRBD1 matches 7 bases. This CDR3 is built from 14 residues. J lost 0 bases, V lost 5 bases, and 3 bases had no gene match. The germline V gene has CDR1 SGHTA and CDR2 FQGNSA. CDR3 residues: CASSPDRYQETQYF. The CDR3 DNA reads TGTGCCAGCAGCCCGGACAGGTACCAAGAGACCCAGTACTTC.

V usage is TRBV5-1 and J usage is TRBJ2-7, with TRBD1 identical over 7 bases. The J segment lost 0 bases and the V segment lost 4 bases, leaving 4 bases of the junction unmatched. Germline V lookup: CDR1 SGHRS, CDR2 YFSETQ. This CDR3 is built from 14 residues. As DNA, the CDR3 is TGCGCCAGCAGCCGGGGACAGCACTCCTACGAGCAGTACTTC. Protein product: CASSRGQHSYEQYF.

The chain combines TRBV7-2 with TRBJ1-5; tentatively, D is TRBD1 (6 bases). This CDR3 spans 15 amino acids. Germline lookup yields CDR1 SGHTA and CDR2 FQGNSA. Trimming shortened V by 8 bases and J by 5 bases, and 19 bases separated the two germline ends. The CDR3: CASGPFGGGDQPQHF. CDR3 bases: TGTGCCAGCGGTCCCTTCGGGGGCGGGGATCAGCCCCAGCATTTT.

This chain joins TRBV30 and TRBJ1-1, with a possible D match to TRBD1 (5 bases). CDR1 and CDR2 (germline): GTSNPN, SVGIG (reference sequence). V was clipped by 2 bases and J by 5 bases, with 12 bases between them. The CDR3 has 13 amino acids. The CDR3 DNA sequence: TGTGCCTGGAGTAAAACTTGGGGGACTGAAGCTTTCTTT. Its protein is CAWSKTWGTEAFF.

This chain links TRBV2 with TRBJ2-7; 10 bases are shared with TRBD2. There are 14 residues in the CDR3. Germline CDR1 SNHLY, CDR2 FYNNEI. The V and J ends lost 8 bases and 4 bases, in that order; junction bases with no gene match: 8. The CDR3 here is CASGLAGGRYEQYF. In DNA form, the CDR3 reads TGTGCCAGCGGCTTAGCGGGAGGCCGGTACGAGCAGTACTTC.